Listed here is a single TCR beta chain. The identical CDR3 is also encoded by other nucleotide sequences in the sample. The source of the sample is a study of blood T cell repertoires in COVID-19. This table comes from immunoSEQ multiplex PCR, and its TCRdb copy is limited to in-frame clones, with some not included. The sample yields roughly 120,000 clones, about 90% seen once. The V end was cut by 0 bases, the J end by 3 bases, with 8 bases between. Per germline, CDR1 GTSNPN and CDR2 SVGIG (reference sequence). The length of the CDR3 is 13 residues. The specimen sequenced was peripheral blood. This TCR was recovered from a woman aged 45-65 years with acute or convalescent COVID-19. This sequence joins TRBV30 and TRBJ1-2, with D possibly being TRBD1 (5 bases). The CDR3 region is CAWSVSRDYGYTF. The CDR3 region has the DNA TGTGCCTGGAGTGTATCCAGGGACTATGGCTACACCTTC.